Presented here are 18 T cell receptor beta chains from one specimen sequenced in a study of Ad26.COV2.S vaccination and SARS-CoV-2 variants. Sequenced by immunoSEQ multiplex PCR; TCRdb stores in-frame clones only, minus some. In the table there are approximately 400,000 clones, about 80% of which are singletons. Stated treatment: 15 to 20 received Ad26.COV2.S at low or high dose, single or two shots; about 5 received placebo; per-sample allocation not given. Samples analyzed were those drawn on day 63 after the first vaccine or placebo injection. Sequencing was performed on peripheral blood, taken in a trial of Ad26.COV2.S vaccine versus placebo. Receptor source: a person aged 18 to 65 who received the Ad26.COV2.S COVID-19 vaccine or a placebo.

This clone appeared a few times. CDR3 residues: CASSRQTGSNYGYTF. CDR3 DNA: TGCGCCAGCAGCCGACAGACAGGGAGCAACTATGGCTACACCTTC. The chain carries TRBV4-1 and TRBJ1-2; TRBD1 agrees at 7 bases. The ends lost 4 bases at V and 2 bases at J; junction bases unmatched: 7. Germline CDR1 MGHRA, CDR2 YSYEKL. The CDR3 is 15 amino acids.

The chain is built from TRBV18 and TRBJ2-5; a possible D gene is TRBD1 (6 bases). V lost 6 bases and J lost 0, with 11 bases in between. Germline values: CDR1 KGHSH, CDR2 LQKENI. CDR3 length: 14 amino acids. CDR3 DNA sequence: TGTGCCAGCTCGCCCGGGACATACCAAGAGACCCAGTACTTC. Amino acids: CASSPGTYQETQYF.

The chain uses TRBV4-2 and TRBJ1-1; the D gene is possibly TRBD1 (6 bases). The germline V gene encodes CDR1 LGHNA and CDR2 YNFKEQ. Trimming cost V 5 bases and J 8 bases, with 18 bases left between them. The CDR3 totals 14 residues. CDR3 loop: CASSNRQDGKEAFF. CDR3 sequence (DNA): TGTGCCAGCAGCAACCGACAGGACGGAAAGGAAGCTTTCTTT.

This chain links TRBV12-3 or TRBV12-4 with TRBJ1-5; no clear D gene. This CDR3 has 13 amino acids. Trimming removed 3 bases from V and 7 bases from J, with 10 bases in between. For the CDR3, the DNA is TGTGCCAGCAGTTTTAAACCCGACCAGCCCCAGCATTTT. This codes for CASSFKPDQPQHF.

J is TRBJ2-5 and V is TRBV15; D not certain. Germline V gene data show CDR1 as LNHNV and CDR2 as YYDKDF (reference sequence). Trimming shortened V by 1 base and J by 5 bases, and 5 bases separated the two germline ends. The CDR3 has 12 amino acids. The CDR3, as DNA: TGTGCCACCAGCAGAGGGGCGGAGACCCAGTACTTC. Translated, it gives CATSRGAETQYF.

The V and J genes are TRBV5-4 and TRBJ1-1; D not resolved. The germline V and J ends were trimmed by 4 bases and 12 bases, with 16 bases remaining between them. Looked up from germline, CDR1 is SGHNT and CDR2 is YYREEE (reference sequence). The CDR3 covers 12 residues. CDR3 bases: TGTGCCAGCAGCGACACCGGCAGGAAATCTTTCTTT. It codes for CASSDTGRKSFF.

The rearrangement links TRBV7-6 to TRBJ2-7, with D possibly being TRBD2 (5 bases). The germline gives CDR1 SGHVS, CDR2 FNYEAQ. This CDR3 has 14 amino acids. V was clipped by 5 bases and J by 0 bases, with 11 bases between them. The CDR3 region has the DNA TGTGCCAGCAGCCCGGACTGGAGCTCCTACGAGCAGTACTTC. Protein sequence: CASSPDWSSYEQYF.

Here the CDR3 DNA reads TGTGCCAGCAGCACTCGACCGAAAATCGCCCGAGCTAACTATGGCTACACCTTC. The encoded protein is CASSTRPKIARANYGYTF. The V call is TRBV11-3, the J call TRBJ1-2; the D is unclear. V dropped 5 bases and J dropped 0 bases, with 22 bases sitting between them. This CDR3 has 18 residues. Germline V lookup: CDR1 SGHNT, CDR2 YENEEA. Combining the CDR3 with reference TRBV11-3 and TRBJ1-2 gives the whole variable domain EAGVVQSPRYKIIEKKQPVAFWCNPISGHNTLYWYLQNLGQGPELLIRYENEEAVDDSQLPKDRFSAERLKGVDSTLKIQPAELGDSAVYLCASSTRPKIARANYGYTFGSGTRLTVV.

This chain links TRBV13 with TRBJ1-1; D is perhaps TRBD1 (6 bases). CDR1 is PRHDT and CDR2 is FYEKMQ in the germline V gene (reference sequence). Trimming cost V 5 bases and J 1 base, with 14 bases left between them. This CDR3 is 15 amino acids long. CDR3 protein: CASSGGAPGNTEAFF. As DNA, the CDR3 is TGTGCCAGCAGCGGGGGGGCCCCCGGGAACACTGAAGCTTTCTTT.

The CDR3 sequence is CAWRAGGEAFF. For the CDR3, the DNA is TGTGCCTGGAGAGCAGGGGGTGAAGCTTTCTTT. The J gene is TRBJ1-1, the V gene TRBV30, with TRBD1 identical over 7 bases. Losses at the gene ends were 3 bases for V and 7 bases for J; bases not matched to a gene: 2. This CDR3 is built from 11 residues. CDR1 GTSNPN and CDR2 SVGIG come from the germline V gene (reference sequence).

V gene TRBV9 combines with J gene TRBJ2-1, with 7 bases that match TRBD1. This CDR3 is built from 16 residues. Germline V lookup: CDR1 SGDLS, CDR2 YYNGEE. With 0 bases clipped from V and 1 base from J, the junction kept 4 bases outside the gene matches. The CDR3 region has the DNA TGTGCCAGCAGCGTAGGGGGGACAGAATCCTACAATGAGCAGTTCTTC. It codes for CASSVGGTESYNEQFF.

The rearrangement joins TRBV5-6 to TRBJ1-1, with D possibly being TRBD1 (6 bases). V lost 9 bases and J 2 bases, leaving 11 bases between the germline ends. The CDR3 spans 12 residues. Per the germline V gene, CDR1 is SGHDT and CDR2 is YYEEEE. The CDR3, as DNA: TGTGCCACCACCGGGGGCAACACTGAAGCTTTCTTT. Amino acid sequence: CATTGGNTEAFF. Full variable domain (outside the CDR3, taken from reference TRBV5-6 and TRBJ1-1): DAGVTQSPTHLIKTRGQQVTLRCSPKSGHDTVSWYQQALGQGPQFIFQYYEEEERQRGNFPDRFSGHQFPNYSSELNVNALLLGDSALYLCATTGGNTEAFFGQGTRLTVV.

The chain couples TRBV28 to TRBJ2-1, with 8 bases that match TRBD2. The CDR3 is 14 amino acids. The V gene's germline CDR1 is MDHEN and CDR2 SYDVKM. Germline trimming cut 2 bases from V and 4 bases from J; bases unmatched to any gene: 1. CDR3 residues: CASSLLAGYNEQFF. The CDR3, as DNA: TGTGCCAGCAGTTTACTAGCGGGTTACAATGAGCAGTTCTTC.

The J gene is TRBJ2-7, the V gene TRBV6-6; D may be TRBD1 (5 bases). CDR1 and CDR2 from the germline V gene are MNHNY and SVGAGI (reference sequence). Trimming stripped 5 bases from V and 5 bases from J, with 25 bases between. The CDR3 totals 17 residues. In DNA form, the CDR3 reads TGTGCCAGCAGTCGGGTGTCTGGCGCAGGGTGGTTCGACGAGCAGTACTTC. It yields the protein CASSRVSGAGWFDEQYF.

V gene TRBV7-9 combines with J gene TRBJ1-2; 8 bases map to TRBD1. Unmatched junction bases numbered 13, after V lost 4 bases and J lost 0 bases. Germline-derived CDR1 and CDR2 are SEHNR and FQNEAQ (reference sequence). The CDR3 contains 18 residues. For the CDR3, the DNA is TGTGCCAGCAGCTATCCGGACAGGGCCCAATCTTCTAACTATGGCTACACCTTC. Translating it yields CASSYPDRAQSSNYGYTF.

The rearrangement links TRBV3-1 (or the pseudogene TRBV3-2) to TRBJ2-1, with 11 nucleotides matching TRBD2. The germline V gene encodes CDR1 LGHDT and CDR2 YNNKEL (reference sequence). Trimming removed 3 bases from V and 10 bases from J; junction bases left unmatched: 5. The length of the CDR3 is 14 residues. The CDR3 sequence: CASSHSGGDLEQFF. The DNA of the CDR3 is TGTGCCAGCAGCCATAGCGGGGGGGATTTGGAGCAGTTCTTC.

The chain uses TRBV28 and TRBJ2-3; D not resolved. This CDR3 spans 12 amino acids. CDR1 MDHEN and CDR2 SYDVKM come from the germline V gene. The V and J ends lost 8 bases and 1 base respectively, with 7 bases between them. CDR3 region: CASVRGTDTQYF. CDR3 DNA: TGTGCCAGCGTAAGGGGCACAGATACGCAGTATTTT. Full variable domain (rest looked up from reference TRBV28 and TRBJ2-3): DVKVTQSSRYLVKRTGEKVFLECVQDMDHENMFWYRQDPGLGLRLIYFSYDVKMKEKGDIPEGYSVSREKKERFSLILESASTNQTSMYLCASVRGTDTQYFGPGTRLTVL.

V and J are TRBV12-3 or TRBV12-4 and TRBJ1-2; weak D call: TRBD1 (6 bases). CDR3 length: 13 residues. The ends were cut back, 6 bases at V and 7 bases at J, with 15 bases in the middle. The CDR3: CASRIGGGAGYTF. DNA of the CDR3: TGTGCCAGCAGAATTGGGGGCGGCGCTGGCTACACCTTC.